Each of the 15 T cell receptor beta chains below was sequenced from the same sample in a study of cytomegalovirus exposure and HLA in healthy donors. The PCR had 60 Vbeta and 13 Jbeta primers. Here immunoSEQ multiplex PCR was the method, and the copy in TCRdb shows in-frame clones only, minus some. Of approximately 190,000 clones in the sample, approximately 84% were seen once. Material: PBMCs. These receptor sequences come from a boy between 5 and 17 years old in good health and CMV-seronegative.

The rearrangement uses TRBV27 and TRBJ2-7; 10 bases align to TRBD1. Unmatched junction bases numbered 7, after V lost 5 bases and J lost 3 bases. Germline V gene data show CDR1 as MNHEY and CDR2 as SMNVEV (reference sequence). The CDR3 consists of 15 residues. CDR3 sequence reads: CASSPQGQGIYEQYF. The CDR3, as DNA: TGTGCCAGCAGTCCGCAGGGACAGGGGATCTACGAGCAGTACTTC.

The V call is TRBV5-6, the J call TRBJ1-3, with 11 positions matching TRBD1. The CDR3 is made up of 14 amino acids. Germline V gene sequence: CDR1 SGHDT, CDR2 YYEEEE. J gave up 8 bases and V 5 bases, and 6 bases lay outside the gene matches. CDR3 sequence (DNA): TGTGCCAGCAGACGGACAGGGGGCAGTGACACCATATATTTT. Translation: CASRRTGGSDTIYF.

V and J are TRBV5-1 and TRBJ1-2, with TRBD1 as a possible D gene (6 bases). Trimming pared 0 bases from V and 4 bases from J, leaving 13 bases between. The CDR3 extends over 15 amino acids. The germline V gene has CDR1 SGHRS and CDR2 YFSETQ. The CDR3 coding sequence is TGCGCCAGCAGCTTGGCTTCGGGGGGCTTCTATGGCTACACCTTC. Amino acids: CASSLASGGFYGYTF.

The rearrangement joins TRBV28 to TRBJ1-5, with D perhaps TRBD1 (6 bases). V lost 7 bases to trimming and J lost 8 bases, with 21 bases between them. CDR1 and CDR2 (germline): MDHEN, SYDVKM. This CDR3 spans 15 amino acids. The CDR3 region is CASTSYGTGTKPQHF. The CDR3 DNA reads as TGTGCCAGCACCAGCTATGGAACCGGGACAAAGCCCCAGCATTTT.

There are a few counts of this clone. The chain uses TRBV9 and TRBJ2-7; D unresolved. Per the germline V gene, CDR1 is SGDLS and CDR2 is YYNGEE. Between the trimmed V and J ends, which lost 0 bases and 5 bases, there was a span of 15 bases. The CDR3 contains 15 residues. The CDR3: CASSVGVWATDEQYF. CDR3 in DNA: TGTGCCAGCAGCGTAGGAGTTTGGGCTACGGACGAGCAGTACTTC.

This chain joins TRBV7-2 and TRBJ1-5; 10 nucleotides line up with TRBD1. After removal of 1 base from V and 2 bases from J, the junction contained 5 bases not matched to a gene. The germline CDR1 and CDR2 sequences are SGHTA and FQGNSA. CDR3 length equals 17 residues. The CDR3 region has the DNA TGTGCCAGCAGCTTAGAAGGGACAGGGGTTGGCAATCAGCCCCAGCATTTT. Residues: CASSLEGTGVGNQPQHF.

The rearrangement joins TRBV9 to TRBJ1-2, with D uncertain. This CDR3 has 17 amino acids. The V end was cut by 3 bases, the J end by 4 bases, with 22 bases between. Germline CDR1 and CDR2: SGDLS and YYNGEE. CDR3 nucleotide sequence: TGTGCCAGCAGCGCCGTAGCACGACCCCCGCGGAGCTATGGCTACACCTTC. It translates to CASSAVARPPRSYGYTF. The whole variable domain, filled in from reference TRBV9 and TRBJ1-2, reads DSGVTQTPKHLITATGQRVTLRCSPRSGDLSVYWYQQSLDQGLQFLIQYYNGEERAKGNILERFSAQQFPDLHSELNLSSLELGDSALYFCASSAVARPPRSYGYTFGSGTRLTVV.

The chain links TRBV7-2 to TRBJ1-2; 11 positions match TRBD1. This CDR3 is built from 16 residues. Germline CDR1 and CDR2: SGHTA and FQGNSA. Unmatched junction bases numbered 9, after V lost 5 bases and J lost 4 bases. The CDR3 DNA reads TGTGCCAGCAGCCCCCGATCCGGGACAGGGGGCTATGGCTACACCTTC. It codes for CASSPRSGTGGYGYTF.

For the CDR3, the DNA is TGCGCCAGCATGGGGCAGACCCAAGAGACCCAGTACTTC. It is translated as CASMGQTQETQYF. J is TRBJ2-5 and V is TRBV5-1, with a possible D match to TRBD1 (5 bases). The V end was cut by 6 bases, the J end by 1 base, with 10 bases between. Germline V gene sequence: CDR1 SGHRS, CDR2 YFSETQ. This CDR3 is 13 amino acids long.

This clone came up once. The chain employs TRBV4-1 and TRBJ1-5, with D unclear. The CDR3 spans 17 residues. V was trimmed by 5 bases and J by 0 bases, leaving 17 bases between them. Germline values: CDR1 MGHRA, CDR2 YSYEKL. For the CDR3, the DNA is TGCGCCAGCAGCTCAAGCGACGGGAAAAATAGCAATCAGCCCCAGCATTTT. It specifies CASSSSDGKNSNQPQHF.

This clone was recorded once. V is TRBV13 and J is TRBJ2-1; possibly TRBD2 for D (6 bases). With 3 bases removed from V and 8 bases from J, the gap between germline ends came to 17 bases. The CDR3 is made up of 15 amino acids. CDR1 is PRHDT, CDR2 FYEKMQ, per germline (reference sequence). The CDR3 region is CASSLSGSSIYEQFF. The CDR3 coding sequence is TGTGCCAGCAGCTTGAGCGGGTCTTCAATATATGAGCAGTTCTTC.

The rearrangement uses TRBV6-1 and TRBJ1-1; no reliable D call. The CDR3 loop spans 13 amino acids. Germline V CDR1 and CDR2: MNHNS, SASEGT. The V gene lost 7 bases and the J gene lost 3 bases, with 12 bases spanning the gap. The CDR3 nucleotides read TGTGCCAGCAACTTCCTCGGGGACACTGAAGCTTTCTTT. Encoded protein: CASNFLGDTEAFF.

The gene calls are TRBV15 and TRBJ2-7; 7 bases are a match to TRBD1. Germline V CDR1 and CDR2: LNHNV, YYDKDF (reference sequence). This CDR3 has 15 residues. Losses at the gene ends were 3 bases for V and 2 bases for J; bases not matched to a gene: 7. Here the CDR3 reads CATSSDRVDPYEQYF. DNA for the CDR3: TGTGCCACCAGCAGTGACAGGGTAGATCCCTACGAGCAGTACTTC.

V gene TRBV2 combines with J gene TRBJ2-7, with TRBD2 as a possible D gene (6 bases). V was shortened by 3 bases and J by 2 bases, with 11 bases between the two germline ends. The CDR3 sequence is 14 residues long. Germline V gene sequence: CDR1 SNHLY, CDR2 FYNNEI. In nucleotides, the CDR3 is TGTGCCAGCAGTGAGGGGGGAGGAACCTACGAGCAGTACTTC. It codes for CASSEGGGTYEQYF.

The gene calls are TRBV5-1 and TRBJ1-1, with 11 positions matching TRBD1. The CDR3 is 15 residues long. The germline V gene encodes CDR1 SGHRS and CDR2 YFSETQ. V lost 4 bases to trimming and J lost 6 bases; unmatched junction nucleotides: 8. The CDR3 protein is CASSNRDRGKSEAFF. The CDR3, as DNA: TGCGCCAGCAGCAACCGGGACAGGGGGAAATCTGAAGCTTTCTTT.